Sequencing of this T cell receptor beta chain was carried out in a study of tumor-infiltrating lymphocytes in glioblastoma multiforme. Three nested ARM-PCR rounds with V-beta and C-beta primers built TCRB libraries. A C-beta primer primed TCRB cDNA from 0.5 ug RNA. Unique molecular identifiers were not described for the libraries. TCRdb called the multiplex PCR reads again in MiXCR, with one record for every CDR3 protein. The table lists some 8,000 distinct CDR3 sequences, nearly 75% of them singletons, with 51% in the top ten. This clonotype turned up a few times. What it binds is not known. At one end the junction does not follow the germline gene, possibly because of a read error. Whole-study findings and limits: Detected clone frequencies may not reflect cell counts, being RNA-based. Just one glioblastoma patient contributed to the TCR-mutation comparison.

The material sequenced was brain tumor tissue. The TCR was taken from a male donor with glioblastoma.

CDR3 residues: CASSLGVRDRGSPLHF. CDR3 in DNA: TGCGCCAGCAGCCTAGGAGTCCGGGACAGGGGGTCACCCCTCCACTTC. This chain links TRBV4-1 with TRBJ1-6; TRBD1 aligns across 11 bases. The CDR3 consists of 16 residues. CDR1 and CDR2 from the germline V gene are MGHRA and YSYEKL.